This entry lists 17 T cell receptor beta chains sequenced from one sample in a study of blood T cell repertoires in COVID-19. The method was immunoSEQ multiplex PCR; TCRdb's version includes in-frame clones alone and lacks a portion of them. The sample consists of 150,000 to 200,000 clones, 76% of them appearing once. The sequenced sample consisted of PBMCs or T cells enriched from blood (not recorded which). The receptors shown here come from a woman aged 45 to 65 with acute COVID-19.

The CDR3 region has the DNA TGTGCCAGCAGTGAAAGAGATGGAAACACCATATATTTT. Translating it yields CASSERDGNTIYF. This chain uses TRBV6-1 with TRBJ1-3; unclear D gene. Germline CDR1 is MNHNS and CDR2 is SASEGT. The V gene lost 2 bases and the J gene lost 3 bases, with 5 bases spanning the gap. The CDR3 totals 13 residues.

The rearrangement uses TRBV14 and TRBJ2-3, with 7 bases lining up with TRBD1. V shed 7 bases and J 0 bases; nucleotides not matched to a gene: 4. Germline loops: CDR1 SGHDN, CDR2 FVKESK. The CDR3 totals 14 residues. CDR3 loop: CASKLDRSTDTQYF. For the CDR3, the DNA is TGTGCCAGCAAATTGGACAGGAGCACAGATACGCAGTATTTT. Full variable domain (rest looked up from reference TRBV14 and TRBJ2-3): EAGVTQFPSHSVIEKGQTVTLRCDPISGHDNLYWYRRVMGKEIKFLLHFVKESKQDESGMPNNRFLAERTGGTYSTLKVQPAELEDSGVYFCASKLDRSTDTQYFGPGTRLTVL.

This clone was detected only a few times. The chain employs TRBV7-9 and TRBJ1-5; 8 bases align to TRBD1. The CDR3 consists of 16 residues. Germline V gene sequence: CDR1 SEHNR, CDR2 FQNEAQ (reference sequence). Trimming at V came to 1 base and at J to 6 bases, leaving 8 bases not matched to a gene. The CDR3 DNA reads TGTGCCAGCAGCTTAGGGTCAGGGGGCGCTGGTCAGCCCCAGCATTTT. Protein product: CASSLGSGGAGQPQHF.

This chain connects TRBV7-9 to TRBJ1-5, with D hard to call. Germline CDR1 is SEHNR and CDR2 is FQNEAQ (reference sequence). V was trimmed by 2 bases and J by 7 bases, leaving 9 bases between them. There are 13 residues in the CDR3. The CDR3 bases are TGTGCCAGCAGCTTAAGCGGGGAACAGCCCCAGCATTTT. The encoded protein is CASSLSGEQPQHF.

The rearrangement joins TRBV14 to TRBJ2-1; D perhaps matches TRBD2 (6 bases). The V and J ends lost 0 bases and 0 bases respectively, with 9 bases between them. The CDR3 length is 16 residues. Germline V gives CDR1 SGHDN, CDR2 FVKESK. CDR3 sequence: CASSQDPGDSYNEQFF. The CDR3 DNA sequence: TGTGCCAGCAGCCAAGATCCGGGGGACTCCTACAATGAGCAGTTCTTC.

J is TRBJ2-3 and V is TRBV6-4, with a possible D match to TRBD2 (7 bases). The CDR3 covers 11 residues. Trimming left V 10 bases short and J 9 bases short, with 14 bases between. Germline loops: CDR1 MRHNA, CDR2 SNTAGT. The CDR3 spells CATGGPGTQYF. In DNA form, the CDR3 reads TGTGCCACCGGGGGGCCGGGGACGCAGTATTTT.

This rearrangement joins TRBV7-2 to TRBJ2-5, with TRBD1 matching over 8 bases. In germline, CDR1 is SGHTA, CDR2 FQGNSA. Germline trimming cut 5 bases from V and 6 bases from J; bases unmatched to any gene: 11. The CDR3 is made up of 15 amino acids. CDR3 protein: CASSRQSGGEKTQYF. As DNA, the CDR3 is TGTGCCAGCAGCCGTCAGTCAGGGGGCGAGAAGACCCAGTACTTC.

The CDR3 region is CASRGLGQPNEKLFF. CDR3 in DNA: TGTGCCAGCAGGGGCCTTGGACAGCCTAATGAAAAACTGTTTTTT. V is TRBV2 and J is TRBJ1-4, with a weak D call TRBD1 (6 bases). Germline V gene data show CDR1 as SNHLY and CDR2 as FYNNEI. The CDR3 is made up of 15 amino acids. V lost 6 bases and J lost 3, with 14 bases in between.

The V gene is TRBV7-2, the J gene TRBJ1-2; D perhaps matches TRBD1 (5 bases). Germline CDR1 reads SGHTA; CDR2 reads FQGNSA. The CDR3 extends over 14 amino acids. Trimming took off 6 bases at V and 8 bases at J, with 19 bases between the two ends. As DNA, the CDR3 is TGTGCCAGCAGTTCACCCACGGGGGGGAAGGGCTACACCTTC. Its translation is CASSSPTGGKGYTF.

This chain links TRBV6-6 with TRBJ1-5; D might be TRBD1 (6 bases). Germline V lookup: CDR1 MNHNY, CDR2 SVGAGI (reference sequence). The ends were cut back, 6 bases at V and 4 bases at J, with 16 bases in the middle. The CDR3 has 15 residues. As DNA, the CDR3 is TGTGCCAGCAGCCCCTTAATAGGACAGAATCAGCCCCAGCATTTT. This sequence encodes CASSPLIGQNQPQHF.

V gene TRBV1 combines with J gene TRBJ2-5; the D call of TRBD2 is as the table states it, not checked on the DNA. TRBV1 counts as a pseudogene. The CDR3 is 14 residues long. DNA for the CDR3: TGCACCAGCAACGCACGGGGGGCAGGGGAGACCCAGTACTTC. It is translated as CTSNARGAGETQYF.

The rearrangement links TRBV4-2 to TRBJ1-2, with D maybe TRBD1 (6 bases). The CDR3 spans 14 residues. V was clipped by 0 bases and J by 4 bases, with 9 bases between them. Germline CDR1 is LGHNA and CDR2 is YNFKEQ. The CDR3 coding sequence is TGTGCCAGCAGCCAAGATGTGGACAGCTATGGCTACACCTTC. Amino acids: CASSQDVDSYGYTF.

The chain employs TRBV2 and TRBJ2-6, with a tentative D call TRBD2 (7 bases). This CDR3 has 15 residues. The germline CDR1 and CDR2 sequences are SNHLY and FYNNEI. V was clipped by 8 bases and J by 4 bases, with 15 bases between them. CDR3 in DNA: TGTGCCAGCTATACCGGGGGGACAGGGGCCAACGTCCTGACTTTC. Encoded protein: CASYTGGTGANVLTF.

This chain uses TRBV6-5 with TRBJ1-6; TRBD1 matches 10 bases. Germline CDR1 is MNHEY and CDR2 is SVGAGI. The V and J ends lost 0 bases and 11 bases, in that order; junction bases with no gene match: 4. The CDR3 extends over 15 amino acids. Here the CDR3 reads CASSYSGQGRTPLHF. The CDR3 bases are TGTGCCAGCAGTTACTCGGGACAGGGGAGGACACCCCTCCACTTT.

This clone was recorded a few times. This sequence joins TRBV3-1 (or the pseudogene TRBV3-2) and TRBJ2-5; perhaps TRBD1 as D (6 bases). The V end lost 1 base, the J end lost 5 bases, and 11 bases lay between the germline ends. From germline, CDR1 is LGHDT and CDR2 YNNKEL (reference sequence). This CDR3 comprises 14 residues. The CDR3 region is CASSQAHRAETQYF. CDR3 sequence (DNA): TGTGCCAGCAGCCAAGCGCACAGGGCCGAGACCCAGTACTTC.

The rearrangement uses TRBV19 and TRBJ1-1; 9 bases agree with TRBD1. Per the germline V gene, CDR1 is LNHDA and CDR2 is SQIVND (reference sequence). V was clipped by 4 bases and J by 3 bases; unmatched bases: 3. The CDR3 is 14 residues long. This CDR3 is CASSRDRADTEAFF. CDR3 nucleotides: TGTGCCAGTAGTAGGGACAGGGCTGACACTGAAGCTTTCTTT. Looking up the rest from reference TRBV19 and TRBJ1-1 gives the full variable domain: DGGITQSPKYLFRKEGQNVTLSCEQNLNHDAMYWYRQDPGQGLRLIYYSQIVNDFQKGDIAEGYSVSREKKESFPLTVTSAQKNPTAFYLCASSRDRADTEAFFGQGTRLTVV.

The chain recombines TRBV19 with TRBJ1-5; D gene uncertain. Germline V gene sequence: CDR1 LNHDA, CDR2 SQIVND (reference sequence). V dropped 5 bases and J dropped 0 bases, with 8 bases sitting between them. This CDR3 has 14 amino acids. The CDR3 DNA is TGTGCCAGTAGTTCGACACATAGCAATCAGCCCCAGCATTTT. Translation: CASSSTHSNQPQHF.